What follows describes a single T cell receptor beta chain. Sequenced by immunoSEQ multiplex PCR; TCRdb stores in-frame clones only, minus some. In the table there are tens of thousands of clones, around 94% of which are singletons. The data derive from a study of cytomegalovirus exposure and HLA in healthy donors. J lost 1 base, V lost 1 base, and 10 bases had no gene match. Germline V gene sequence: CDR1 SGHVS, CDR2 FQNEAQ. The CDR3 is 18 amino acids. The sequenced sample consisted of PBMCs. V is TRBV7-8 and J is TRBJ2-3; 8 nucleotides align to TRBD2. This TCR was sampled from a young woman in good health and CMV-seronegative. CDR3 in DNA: TGTGCCAGCAGCTTAGTATCCGCGGGGGGCGCAGGCACAGATACGCAGTATTTT. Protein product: CASSLVSAGGAGTDTQYF.